One sample yielded the 27 T cell receptor beta chains listed below, sequenced in a study of T cells in Graves' hyperthyroidism and ophthalmopathy. The source material, RNA transcripts, was used to amplify TCR beta CDR3 regions. The primer set for the first-round RT-PCR of the TCR CDR3 was HTBI. Each CDR3 protein is one row after TCRdb ran MiXCR on the multiplex PCR reads. The data show a few hundred thousand distinct CDR3 sequences, around 21% seen once. The sequenced sample was blood. The source of these receptors is a man between 18 and 35 years old with Graves' hyperthyroidism.

This clonotype was counted many times. The rearrangement joins TRBV5-1 to TRBJ1-1, with D perhaps TRBD1 (5 bases). Per the germline V gene, CDR1 is SGHRS and CDR2 is YFSETQ. V dropped 1 base and J dropped 8 bases, with 15 bases sitting between them. The CDR3 consists of 14 residues. As DNA, the CDR3 is TGCGCCAGCAGCTTGACCGGGGCTAGGATGGAAGCTTTCTTT. This sequence encodes CASSLTGARMEAFF.

This clonotype has more than one count but fewer than ten. The V gene is TRBV18, the J gene TRBJ1-2; D unresolved. Germline lookup yields CDR1 KGHSH and CDR2 LQKENI. The ends were cut back, 2 bases at V and 4 bases at J, with 8 bases in the middle. CDR3 length: 13 amino acids. The CDR3 region is CASSPARTYGYTF. CDR3 DNA: TGTGCCAGCTCACCAGCGCGTACCTATGGCTACACCTTC.

In this sample, this clonotype turned up many times. The V and J genes are TRBV24-1 and TRBJ1-2; possibly TRBD1 for D (6 bases). V shed 3 bases and J shed 6 bases, with 7 bases lying between them. Germline assignment: CDR1 KGHDR and CDR2 SFDVKD. The CDR3 has 12 residues. The CDR3 coding sequence is TGTGCCACCAGTGATGAGGGGGATGGCTACACCTTC. Translation gives CATSDEGDGYTF.

This clonotype appeared a few times. V usage is TRBV12-3 or TRBV12-4 and J usage is TRBJ1-1; 7 bases agree with TRBD1. The CDR3 length is 15 residues. Unmatched junction bases numbered 6, after V lost 0 bases and J lost 5 bases. The CDR3 sequence is CASSLAGRGRTEAFF. The DNA of the CDR3 is TGTGCCAGCAGTTTAGCGGGCAGGGGGAGGACTGAAGCTTTCTTT.

This clonotype was picked up a small number of times. The rearrangement joins TRBV20-1 to TRBJ1-5; D is uncertain. The CDR3 spans 13 residues. Germline values: CDR1 DFQATT, CDR2 SNEGSKA (reference sequence). V lost 1 base and J lost 0, with 4 bases in between. The CDR3 coding sequence is TGCAGTGCTAGAGTCAATAGCAATCAGCCCCAGCATTTT. This gives the protein CSARVNSNQPQHF.

The genes are TRBV9 and TRBJ2-7; the match to TRBD1 covers 9 bases. Germline V gene sequence: CDR1 SGDLS, CDR2 YYNGEE. After removal of 4 bases from V and 3 bases from J, the junction contained 11 bases not matched to a gene. The length of the CDR3 is 16 residues. The CDR3 sequence: CASSNSPGQGFYEQYF. CDR3 bases: TGTGCCAGCAGCAATTCCCCGGGACAGGGTTTCTACGAGCAGTACTTC.

This clonotype showed up many times. This chain links TRBV27 with TRBJ1-1; D is uncertain. CDR1 and CDR2 from the germline V gene are MNHEY and SMNVEV (reference sequence). CDR3 length: 13 residues. Trimming took 3 bases from V and 4 from J, leaving 9 bases between them. The CDR3 here is CASSFSPVTEAFF. The CDR3 coding sequence is TGTGCCAGCAGTTTTTCGCCAGTCACTGAAGCTTTCTTT.

This clonotype has ten or more counts. CDR3 nucleotide sequence: TGTGCCTGGAGTGGCAGGTTGAACACTGAAGCTTTCTTT. Amino acids: CAWSGRLNTEAFF. This rearrangement joins TRBV30 to TRBJ1-1; D not resolved. The CDR3 covers 13 residues. V was shortened by 1 base and J by 0 bases, with 6 bases between the two germline ends. Germline V gene sequence: CDR1 GTSNPN, CDR2 SVGIG (reference sequence).

The chain recombines TRBV6-2 or TRBV6-3 with TRBJ1-1, with TRBD1 matching over 12 bases. The J segment lost 0 bases and the V segment lost 2 bases, leaving 10 bases of the junction unmatched. Germline-derived CDR1 and CDR2 are MNHEY and SVGEGT. This CDR3 spans 19 amino acids. CDR3 loop: CASSYPRDRGRRMNTEAFF. The CDR3 bases are TGTGCCAGCAGTTACCCCAGGGACAGGGGGCGTCGCATGAACACTGAAGCTTTCTTT.

This clonotype came up many times. The chain uses TRBV20-1 and TRBJ1-2; 8 nucleotides align to TRBD1. The CDR3 sequence is 12 residues long. V shed 5 bases and J 4 bases; nucleotides not matched to a gene: 3. Germline V gives CDR1 DFQATT, CDR2 SNEGSKA (reference sequence). The CDR3 region is CSASGQVYGYTF. The CDR3 DNA reads as TGCAGTGCTTCGGGACAGGTCTATGGCTACACCTTC.

In its sample, this clonotype was seen a few times. This chain links TRBV7-9 with TRBJ2-7, with D possibly being TRBD2 (5 bases). V lost 1 base and J 6 bases, leaving 16 bases between the germline ends. The CDR3 has 15 residues. Germline V gene sequence: CDR1 SEHNR, CDR2 FQNEAQ (reference sequence). Here the CDR3 DNA reads TGTGCCAGCAGCTTAGAGGTAGGCGCCGGAGGCGAGCAGTACTTC. Amino acid sequence: CASSLEVGAGGEQYF.

This clonotype was recorded at least ten times. This chain joins TRBV12-3 or TRBV12-4 and TRBJ2-4; D remains unclear. Trimming shortened V by 0 bases and J by 10 bases, and 19 bases separated the two germline ends. The CDR3 sequence is 16 residues long. The CDR3 is CASSLAVAGIVRIQYF. In DNA, the CDR3 is TGTGCCAGCAGTTTAGCGGTGGCAGGCATCGTCCGGATTCAGTACTTC.

The chain joins TRBV6-1 to TRBJ2-7, with a possible D match to TRBD2 (5 bases). CDR1 is MNHNS and CDR2 is SASEGT in the germline V gene. Trimming stripped 4 bases from V and 1 base from J, with 14 bases between. The CDR3 is 15 amino acids. CDR3 region: CASSVEGTGSYEQYF. In DNA, the CDR3 is TGTGCCAGCAGTGTCGAGGGTACGGGGTCCTACGAGCAGTACTTC.

This clonotype was seen at least ten times. The rearrangement links TRBV11-2 to TRBJ2-7; TRBD2 is a possible D gene (6 bases). Trimming stripped 2 bases from V and 6 bases from J, with 23 bases between. Per germline, CDR1 SGHAT and CDR2 FQNNGV. The CDR3 runs to 17 residues. CDR3 in DNA: TGTGCCAGCAGCTTACATCCCCTGGGACTGGCAAAGCCCGAGCAGTACTTC. It codes for CASSLHPLGLAKPEQYF.

The V and J genes are TRBV7-2 and TRBJ1-2; a weak D match, TRBD1 (5 bases). The CDR3 spans 15 residues. V was shortened by 5 bases and J by 4 bases, with 17 bases between the two germline ends. The V gene's germline CDR1 is SGHTA and CDR2 FQGNSA. The CDR3: CASSPGGAHSYGYTF. The DNA of the CDR3 is TGTGCCAGCAGCCCCGGCGGGGCCCACAGCTATGGCTACACCTTC. Full variable domain (outside the CDR3, taken from reference TRBV7-2 and TRBJ1-2): GAGVSQSPSNKVTEKGKDVELRCDPISGHTALYWYRQSLGQGLEFLIYFQGNSAPDKSGLPSDRFSAERTGGSVSTLTIQRTQQEDSAVYLCASSPGGAHSYGYTFGSGTRLTVV.

This clonotype was seen many times. The chain couples TRBV2 to TRBJ1-2; possibly TRBD1 for D (6 bases). The CDR3 contains 12 residues. Per germline, CDR1 SNHLY and CDR2 FYNNEI. V lost 5 bases and J 4 bases, leaving 8 bases between the germline ends. The CDR3 DNA is TGTGCCAGCAGTCGGACAGCCTATGGCTACACCTTC. This sequence encodes CASSRTAYGYTF.

The table lists this clonotype with many counts. The J gene is TRBJ2-5, the V gene TRBV2; D call uncertain. Germline CDR1 reads SNHLY; CDR2 reads FYNNEI. The CDR3 runs to 12 residues. V was trimmed by 3 bases and J by 1 base, leaving 3 bases between them. The CDR3, as DNA: TGTGCCAGCAGTGAGGTCCAAGAGACCCAGTACTTC. Translation gives CASSEVQETQYF. Variable domain in full (rest from reference TRBV2 and TRBJ2-5): EPEVTQTPSHQVTQMGQEVILRCVPISNHLYFYWYRQILGQKVEFLVSFYNNEISEKSEIFDDQFSVERPDGSNFTLKIRSTKLEDSAMYFCASSEVQETQYFGPGTRLLVL.

This clonotype was detected many times. This rearrangement joins TRBV30 to TRBJ1-2; 8 bases match TRBD1. Germline trimming cut 5 bases from V and 3 bases from J; bases unmatched to any gene: 8. Germline V lookup: CDR1 GTSNPN, CDR2 SVGIG (reference sequence). The CDR3 is made up of 14 amino acids. CDR3 in amino acids: CAWLEAGGDYGYTF. The CDR3 bases are TGTGCCTGGTTAGAGGCAGGGGGCGACTATGGCTACACCTTC.

This clonotype was counted many times. The chain combines TRBV12-3 or TRBV12-4 with TRBJ2-7, with D maybe TRBD1 (6 bases). Trimming shortened V by 5 bases and J by 2 bases, and 13 bases separated the two germline ends. The CDR3 is made up of 14 amino acids. The CDR3 reads CASSPGTSAYEQYF. The CDR3 DNA follows: TGTGCCAGCAGTCCCGGGACATCGGCCTACGAGCAGTACTTC.

This clonotype was recorded a few times. This chain joins TRBV3-1 and TRBJ2-5; possible D gene TRBD2, 5 bases. Trimming removed 0 bases from V and 4 bases from J, with 9 bases in between. The CDR3 extends over 14 amino acids. Looked up from germline, CDR1 is LGHDT and CDR2 is YNNKEL (reference sequence). The CDR3 DNA sequence: TGTGCCAGCAGCCAAGAGCACCGGGGAGAGACCCAGTACTTC. Translated: CASSQEHRGETQYF.

This clonotype was recorded many times. Germline is not matched at one junction end, which may reflect a read error. V and J are TRBV4-1 and TRBJ1-5, with TRBD1 identical over 8 bases. The CDR3 covers 15 residues. The germline V gene has CDR1 MGHRA and CDR2 YSYEKL. Here the CDR3 DNA reads TGTGCCAGCAGTCAAGGACAGGGAGGCAATCAGCCCCAGCATTTT. It translates to CASSQGQGGNQPQHF.

The chain couples TRBV6-5 to TRBJ2-7; 7 bases align to TRBD2. Per the germline V gene, CDR1 is MNHEY and CDR2 is SVGAGI. The CDR3 is 15 amino acids. V gave up 1 base and J gave up 2 bases; unmatched junction bases: 5. DNA for the CDR3: TGTGCCAGCAGTTACTACAGCGGGAACGCCTACGAGCAGTACTTC. Amino acids: CASSYYSGNAYEQYF.

This clonotype was counted many times. The chain combines TRBV2 with TRBJ2-7; possible D gene TRBD2, 5 bases. Trimming took off 7 bases at V and 3 bases at J, with 13 bases between the two ends. CDR3 length equals 13 residues. Germline assignment: CDR1 SNHLY and CDR2 FYNNEI. CDR3 in amino acids: CASTLRALYEQYF. CDR3 nucleotides: TGTGCCAGCACTCTGAGGGCCCTCTACGAGCAGTACTTC.

In this sample, this clonotype turned up a few times. V and J are TRBV12-3 or TRBV12-4 and TRBJ1-2, with 10 positions matching TRBD1. This CDR3 is built from 11 residues. With V trimmed by 6 bases and J by 10 bases, 2 bases remained unmatched. For the CDR3, the DNA is TGTGCCAGCAGGGGACAGGGGACCTACACCTTC. Its translation is CASRGQGTYTF.

This clonotype came up many times. The J gene is TRBJ2-7, the V gene TRBV12-3 or TRBV12-4, with D perhaps matching TRBD2 (6 bases). Trimming cost V 0 bases and J 6 bases, with 9 bases left between them. This CDR3 comprises 13 residues. The DNA of the CDR3 is TGTGCCAGCAGTTTAGCCGGGGGAACCGAGCAGTACTTC. Translation gives CASSLAGGTEQYF.

Concerning this clonotype: This CDR3 is missing its conserved last phenylalanine or tryptophan, likely due to a read error. The rearrangement joins TRBV18 to TRBJ1-1; D call uncertain. With 5 bases removed from V and 0 bases from J, the gap between germline ends came to 4 bases. The CDR3 length is 12 residues. Germline lookup yields CDR1 KGHSH and CDR2 LQKENI. This CDR3 reads CASSVVNTEAFL. For the CDR3, the DNA is TGTGCCAGCTCAGTGGTGAACACTGAAGCTTTCTTG.

Many counts were recorded for this clonotype. CDR3 residues: CASSSPGQVYEQYF. The CDR3, as DNA: TGTGCCAGCAGCTCCCCGGGACAGGTCTACGAGCAGTACTTC. The rearrangement uses TRBV7-9 and TRBJ2-7; 8 nucleotides agree with TRBD1. The V gene's germline CDR1 is SEHNR and CDR2 FQNEAQ (reference sequence). J gave up 3 bases and V 4 bases, and 5 bases lay outside the gene matches. The CDR3 spans 14 residues. Supplemented by reference TRBV7-9 and TRBJ2-7, the full variable domain reads DTGVSQNPRHKITKRGQNVTFRCDPISEHNRLYWYRQTLGQGPEFLTYFQNEAQLEKSRLLSDRFSAERPKGSFSTLEIQRTEQGDSAMYLCASSSPGQVYEQYFGPGTRLTVT.